Listed below are T cell receptor beta chains from one sample, sequenced in a study of regulatory T cells in long-lasting Graves disease. TCRdb used MiXCR to reprocess the multiplex PCR reads, holding one entry per CDR3 protein. This sample carries around 400,000 distinct CDR3 sequences, 15% of them seen once, and the ten largest clones take about a fifth. Specimen: peripheral blood mononuclear cells (PBMCs), collected at new diagnosis, from a patient treated with antithyroid drugs. Receptor source: a female donor with Graves disease. Both conserved end residues are part of each CDR3. A D gene is named only where the DNA matches it firmly. A row's size may be missing; if present it is once, few, many or a size class.

V gene	clone size	J gene	D gene	CDR3 DNA	CDR3 protein
TRBV6-9	.	TRBJ1-5	.	TGTGCCAGCAGTTATGTACAGGGCGAGGATCAGCCCCAGCATTTT	CASSYVQGEDQPQHF
TRBV9	many	TRBJ2-2	.	TGTGCCAGCAGCGTAGCCACTTTTTTTGCAGATACGAACACCGGGGAGCTGTTTTTT	CASSVATFFADTNTGELFF
TRBV20-1	many	TRBJ1-2	.	TGCAGTGCTAGAGATCTCTTTGTTACAGTCCACTATGGCTACACCTTC	CSARDLFVTVHYGYTF
TRBV6-1	.	TRBJ2-1	.	TGTGCCAGCAGGAATTACGGTAGCTCCTACAATGAGCAGTTCTTC	CASRNYGSSYNEQFF
TRBV7-9	many	TRBJ1-1	.	TGTGCCAGCAGCTTATGGGGGCGTAACACTGAAGCTTTCTTT	CASSLWGRNTEAFF
TRBV27	many	TRBJ1-1	.	TGTGCCAGCAGTTCCCCGGTGGCGGAGGTCACTGAAGCTTTCTTT	CASSSPVAEVTEAFF
TRBV30	many	TRBJ2-1	TRBD2	TGTGCCTGGACCCAGTCAGCGGGACTAGCGGGTGAGCAGTTCTTC	CAWTQSAGLAGEQFF
TRBV9	few	TRBJ2-1	.	TGTGCCAGCAGCGTAGATGGGGGGAGCTCCTACAATGAGCAGTTCTTC	CASSVDGGSSYNEQFF
TRBV3-1	few	TRBJ1-1	TRBD1	TGTGCCAGCAGCCAGCGGGACAGGTTGAACACTGAAGCTTTCTTT	CASSQRDRLNTEAFF
TRBV9	many	TRBJ1-6	.	TGTGCCAGCAGCGTAGACAATCTTGATTCACCCCTCCACTTT	CASSVDNLDSPLHF
TRBV9	many	TRBJ2-4	.	TGTGCCAGCAGCGTAGCGGGGGCGCATAAAAACATTCAGTACTTC	CASSVAGAHKNIQYF
TRBV6-1	many	TRBJ2-7	.	TGTGCCAGCACTCTGGGACCAGACGAGCAGTACTTC	CASTLGPDEQYF
TRBV18	many	TRBJ2-5	TRBD1	TGTGCCAGCTCACAGGGGGCCGGCCAAGAGACCCAGTACTTC	CASSQGAGQETQYF
TRBV29-1	many	TRBJ2-2	.	TGCAGCGTTGATACACAGAACACCGGGGAGCTGTTTTTT	CSVDTQNTGELFF
TRBV29-1	.	TRBJ2-1	.	TGCAGCGTTGGTCCCCTACAGGCGGGATCCTACAATGAGCAGTTCTTC	CSVGPLQAGSYNEQFF
TRBV27	many	TRBJ1-4	.	TGTGCCAGCAGCTCGATCGCAACTAATGAAAAACTGTTTTTT	CASSSIATNEKLFF
TRBV28	many	TRBJ1-4	.	TGTGCCAGCAGTTTCGGGGGCGGCGGTGAAAAACTGTTTTTT	CASSFGGGGEKLFF
TRBV7-2	.	TRBJ1-6	.	TGTGCCAGCAGCTATCAGCTTTATAATTCACCCCTCCACTTT	CASSYQLYNSPLHF
TRBV20-1	many	TRBJ2-3	.	TGCAGTGCTAGAGACCGATCTAGCGCGGCCATCACAGATACGCAGTATTTT	CSARDRSSAAITDTQYF
TRBV3-1	many	TRBJ2-7	.	TGTGCCAGCAGCCAACCACGTCAGTCACCCGAGCAGTACTTC	CASSQPRQSPEQYF
TRBV11-2	many	TRBJ2-5	TRBD2	TGTGCCAGCAGCTTGGCGTCTAGCGGGAGTGCAGAGACCCAGTACTTC	CASSLASSGSAETQYF
TRBV18	.	TRBJ2-7	.	TGTGCCAGCTCACCATCCCTGGCCTCTAACGAGCAGTACTTC	CASSPSLASNEQYF
TRBV28	.	TRBJ2-7	.	TGTGCCAGCAGACTTAGCTCCTACGAGCAGTACTTC	CASRLSSYEQYF
TRBV29-1	many	TRBJ2-5	.	TGCAGCGTTGAACAGGACTCCTGGGAGACCCAGTACTTC	CSVEQDSWETQYF
TRBV27	many	TRBJ2-2	TRBD1	TGTGCCAGCAGCGCCGGGACAGGGGTCCCCGGGGAGCTGTTTTTT	CASSAGTGVPGELFF
TRBV20-1	few	TRBJ2-1	TRBD2	TGCAGTGCTAGAGAACTAGCGGGAGACTCCTACAATGAGCAGTTCTTC	CSARELAGDSYNEQFF
TRBV29-1	.	TRBJ2-1	.	TGCAGCGTACACCTCAGAAATGAGCAGTTCTTC	CSVHLRNEQFF
TRBV28	many	TRBJ2-7	TRBD2	TGTGCCAGCAGCCCTTGGGAGGGCCACGTTCCAAGATACCTCTCCTACGAGCAGTACTTC	CASSPWEGHVPRYLSYEQYF
TRBV7-9	many	TRBJ2-2	TRBD1	TGTGCCAGCAGCTTCCCAACGGCGGGACAGGAGTCTGGGGACCTAACACCGGGGGAGCTGTTTTTT	CASSFPTAGQESGDLTPGELFF
TRBV9	many	TRBJ2-7	TRBD2	TGTGCCAGCAGCGACCCGAGAGCGGGAGGGACCTACGAGCAGTACTTC	CASSDPRAGGTYEQYF
TRBV5-1	many	TRBJ1-1	.	TGCGCCAGCAGCCAGGGGAGATCCGGTCGCACTGAAGCTTTCTTT	CASSQGRSGRTEAFF
TRBV29-1	many	TRBJ2-2	TRBD1	TGCAGCGGGGACAGGGCCAACACCGGGGAGCTGTTTTTT	CSGDRANTGELFF
TRBV7-9	many	TRBJ2-7	TRBD1	TGTGCCAGCAGCTTCCTGGGACAGACCTACGAGCAGTACTTC	CASSFLGQTYEQYF
TRBV11-2	many	TRBJ2-5	.	TGTGCCAGCAGCTTAGGTGGGGGGGCCTGGGAGACCCAGTACTTC	CASSLGGGAWETQYF
TRBV20-1	many	TRBJ1-2	.	TGCAGTGCTAGAGATCCCCAGGGTCAATATGGCTACACCTTC	CSARDPQGQYGYTF
TRBV2	many	TRBJ1-6	TRBD1	TGTGCCAGTCGCCAGGGGGAGGGATCAAATAATTCACCCCTCCACTTT	CASRQGEGSNNSPLHF
TRBV6-2/TRBV6-3	.	TRBJ2-1	TRBD2	TGTGCCATACATACCGGGGGGGCCCATGAGCAGTTCTTC	CAIHTGGAHEQFF
TRBV4-1	many	TRBJ1-1	.	TGCGCCAGCAGCCACCCCGTCCCGAACACTGAAGCTTTCTTT	CASSHPVPNTEAFF
TRBV5-4	many	TRBJ2-1	.	TGTGCCAGCACCCTCACCGGAGGCTACAATGAGCAGTTCTTC	CASTLTGGYNEQFF
TRBV6-1	.	TRBJ1-1	TRBD1	TGTGCCAGCAGTGATCAGGGGGCTATGAACACTGAAGCTTTCTTT	CASSDQGAMNTEAFF
TRBV11-2	many	TRBJ2-3	TRBD2	TGTGCCAGCAGCCCTCTACGCAAGGGACTAGCGGGAAACACAGATACGCAGTATTTT	CASSPLRKGLAGNTDTQYF
TRBV12-3/TRBV12-4	once	TRBJ2-5	TRBD2	TGTGCCAGCTCACCGTACACTAGCGGCTTGTACCAAGAGACCCAGTACTTC	CASSPYTSGLYQETQYF
TRBV19	many	TRBJ1-2	.	TGTGCCAGTAGTATACAGGAGTCCTATGGCTACACCTTC	CASSIQESYGYTF
TRBV12-3/TRBV12-4	few	TRBJ1-2	.	TGTGCCAGCAGTCTCGGGTCCGTTAACTATGGCTACACCTTC	CASSLGSVNYGYTF
TRBV5-1	many	TRBJ1-2	TRBD1	TGTGCCAGCAGCGGTCGGACAGGGCGGTCCTATGGCTACACCTTC	CASSGRTGRSYGYTF
TRBV24-1	.	TRBJ2-2	.	TGTGCCACCAGTCGAAGGCCCGGGGAGCTGTTTTTT	CATSRRPGELFF
TRBV3-1	many	TRBJ2-7	TRBD2	TGTGCCAGCAGCCAAGCAATAGCGGGTTCCCTCGAGCAGTACTTC	CASSQAIAGSLEQYF
TRBV27	few	TRBJ2-7	TRBD1	TGTGCCAGCAGTTTAAGACAGGGTTGGAGAGGCGAGCAGTACTTC	CASSLRQGWRGEQYF
TRBV4-1	many	TRBJ2-1	.	TGCGCCAGCAGCCAAGTTTTGTGGGGAGTCAGCAATGAGCAGTTCTTC	CASSQVLWGVSNEQFF
TRBV28	.	TRBJ1-2	TRBD1	TGTGCCAGCAGCAGGGTGGCAGGGGGTAACTATGGCTACACCTTC	CASSRVAGGNYGYTF
TRBV28	many	TRBJ2-5	.	TGTGCCAGCAGTCCCCCAGGGGCCTTTGGGGGACAAGAGACCCAGTACTTC	CASSPPGAFGGQETQYF
TRBV5-1	many	TRBJ1-3	.	TGCGCCAGCAGCTCAGGCCGGGAGGCCATATATTTT	CASSSGREAIYF
TRBV28	many	TRBJ2-7	TRBD1	TGTGCCAGCAGTTTATCCGGGACAGGGGCCTACGAGCAGTACTTC	CASSLSGTGAYEQYF
TRBV28	.	TRBJ2-7	TRBD1	TGTGCCAGCAGTTTACTTTCGGGGGGACAGGGCAACGAGCAGTACTTC	CASSLLSGGQGNEQYF
TRBV6-2/TRBV6-3	many	TRBJ1-5	.	TGTGCCAGCAGTTACACCGGTGCCCTAGAGGGACAGCCCCAGCATTTT	CASSYTGALEGQPQHF
TRBV4-2	few	TRBJ2-1	TRBD2	TGTGCCAGCAGCCAAGAAAGTAGCGGGGGGGCCAATGAGCAGTTCTTC	CASSQESSGGANEQFF
TRBV30	.	TRBJ2-1	.	TGTGCCTGGAGTGTACTGGCCCCCTACAATGAGCAGTTCTTC	CAWSVLAPYNEQFF
TRBV12-3/TRBV12-4	.	TRBJ1-2	TRBD1	TGTGCCAGCAGTTTTCGGAGACAGGGGGCGTACTATGGCTACACCTTC	CASSFRRQGAYYGYTF
TRBV15	many	TRBJ2-3	.	TGTGCCACCAGCAGGGTCTACACAGATACGCAGTATTTT	CATSRVYTDTQYF